The entry below describes one T cell receptor (beta chain). The data are from a study of cytomegalovirus exposure and HLA in healthy donors. Assay: immunoSEQ multiplex PCR; the TCRdb copy retains only in-frame clones and omits some. The sample lists around 80,000 clones; about 96% were seen once. Sequencing was performed on PBMCs. The receptor was derived from a woman aged 18 to 35 in good health and CMV-seronegative.

CDR3 amino acids: CASSQPGTAPHYEQYF. The CDR3 region has the DNA TGCGCCAGCAGCCAACCCGGGACAGCGCCTCACTACGAGCAGTACTTC. The chain combines TRBV4-1 with TRBJ2-7; 7 bases align to TRBD1. CDR1 is MGHRA, CDR2 YSYEKL, per germline. This CDR3 spans 16 amino acids. The junction had 10 bases not matched to a gene; V was cut back by 2 bases and J by 3 bases.